Below, one TCR beta chain is given with its context. Authors' methods: Amplification of reference gene primers was used by the study to estimate nucleated cell counts. Libraries were prepared by immunoSEQ multiplex PCR; TCRdb keeps only in-frame clonotypes and omits some of them. Clone size and the V and J calls come from that table; the DNA yielded D and trimming. The sample lists roughly 200,000 clones, roughly 84% seen once, with approximately 4.7% in the top ten. The CDR3 is 17 residues long. The V gene end was trimmed by 3 bases and the J gene end by 2 bases; junction bases not matched to a gene: 5. Germline CDR1 is SGHRS and CDR2 is YFSETQ. The data derive from a study of blood T cell repertoires in COVID-19. At the level of the study: The study drew acute and convalescent COVID-19 samples from the United States, Italy and Spain. PBMCs, B-cell-depleted T cells, or T cells provided the cDNA or gDNA that made up the material.

This TCR came from a man aged 50 or older with active or convalescent COVID-19. This chain links TRBV5-1 with TRBJ2-2; TRBD2 agrees at 12 bases. The material sequenced was peripheral blood. Here the CDR3 DNA reads TGCGCCAGCAGCTGGAGGACTAGCGGGGACAACACCGGGGAGCTGTTTTTT. This encodes CASSWRTSGDNTGELFF.